This T cell receptor beta chain is drawn from a study of T cell changes during pregnancy in multiple sclerosis. Generated by immunoSEQ multiplex PCR, the TCRdb table keeps only in-frame clones and is missing some. The sample shows around 80,000 clones, about 90% of them seen only once. The sample consisted of peripheral blood, taken before pregnancy. The source is a female donor with multiple sclerosis, enrolled in a pregnancy study.

In DNA, the CDR3 is TGTGCCAGCAGTTTAGTATCGGGGGAGCAGTACTTC. Translation gives CASSLVSGEQYF. V usage is TRBV28 and J usage is TRBJ2-7; D perhaps matches TRBD2 (5 bases). The germline V gene encodes CDR1 MDHEN and CDR2 SYDVKM. Trimming cost V 2 bases and J 7 bases, with 9 bases left between them. The CDR3 consists of 12 residues.